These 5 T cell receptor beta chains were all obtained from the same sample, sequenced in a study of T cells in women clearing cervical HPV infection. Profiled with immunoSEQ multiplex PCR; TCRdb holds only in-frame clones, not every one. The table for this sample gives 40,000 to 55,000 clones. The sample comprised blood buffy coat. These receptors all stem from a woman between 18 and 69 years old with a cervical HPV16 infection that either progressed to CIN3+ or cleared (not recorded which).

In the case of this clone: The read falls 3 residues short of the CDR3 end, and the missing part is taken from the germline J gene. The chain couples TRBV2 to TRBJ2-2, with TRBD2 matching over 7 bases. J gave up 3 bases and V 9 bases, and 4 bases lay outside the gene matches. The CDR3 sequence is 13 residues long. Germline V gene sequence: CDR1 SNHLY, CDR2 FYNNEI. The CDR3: CARSGEDTGELFF. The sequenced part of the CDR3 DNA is TGTGCCAGGAGCGGGGAGGACACCGGGGAG. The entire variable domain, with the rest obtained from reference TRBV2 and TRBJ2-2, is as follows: EPEVTQTPSHQVTQMGQEVILRCVPISNHLYFYWYRQILGQKVEFLVSFYNNEISEKSEIFDDQFSVERPDGSNFTLKIRSTKLEDSAMYFCARSGEDTGELFFGEGSRLTVL.

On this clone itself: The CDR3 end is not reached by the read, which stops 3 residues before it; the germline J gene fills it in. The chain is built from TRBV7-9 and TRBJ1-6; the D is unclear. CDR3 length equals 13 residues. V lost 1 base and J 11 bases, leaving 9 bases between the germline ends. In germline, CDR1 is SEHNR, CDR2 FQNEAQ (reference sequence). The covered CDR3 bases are TGTGCCAGCAGCTTAGGGGTAGGGCCACCC. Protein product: CASSLGVGPP. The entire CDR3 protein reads CASSLGVGPPLHF.

CDR3 in amino acids: CASSPRPRGGTEAFF. CDR3 bases read: TGTGCCAGCAGTCCTAGACCGAGAGGAGGCACTGAA. This sequence joins TRBV12-3 or TRBV12-4 and TRBJ1-1; unclear D gene. Read data end 3 residues before the CDR3 end; the end is taken from the germline J gene. Trimming left V 5 bases short and J 4 bases short, with 17 bases between. The CDR3 has 15 residues.

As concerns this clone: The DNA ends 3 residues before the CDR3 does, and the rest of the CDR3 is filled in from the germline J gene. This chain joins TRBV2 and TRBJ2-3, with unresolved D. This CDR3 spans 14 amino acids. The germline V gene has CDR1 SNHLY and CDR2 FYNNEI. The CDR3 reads CASTPNGYQETQYF. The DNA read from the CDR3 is TGTGCCAGCACACCCAACGGGTACCAAGAGACG.

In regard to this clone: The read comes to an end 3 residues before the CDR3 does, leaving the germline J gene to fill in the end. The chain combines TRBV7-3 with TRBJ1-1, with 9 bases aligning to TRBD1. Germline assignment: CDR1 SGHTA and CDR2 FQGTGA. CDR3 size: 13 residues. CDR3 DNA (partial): TGTGCCAGCAGCTCGACAGGGGGGTTAGAT. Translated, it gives CASSSTGGLD. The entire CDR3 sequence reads CASSSTGGLDAFF.